The 2 T cell receptor beta chains reported below all come from one sample, sequenced in a study of T cell responses to AZD1222 COVID-19 vaccine. Clones were sequenced by immunoSEQ multiplex PCR, and TCRdb holds only the in-frame ones, with some missing. The sample yields more than 80,000 clones, approximately 89% seen once. The input for sequencing was peripheral blood, taken 28 days after the second AZD1222 dose. Receptors originate from an adult who received the AZD1222 COVID-19 vaccine.

The J gene is TRBJ1-2, the V gene TRBV3-1 (or the pseudogene TRBV3-2), with a weak D call TRBD1 (6 bases). Trimming shortened V by 3 bases and J by 5 bases, and 10 bases separated the two germline ends. CDR1 is LGHDT, CDR2 YNNKEL, per germline (reference sequence). The CDR3 sequence is 13 residues long. In DNA, the CDR3 is TGTGCCAGCAGCCAGGGGGGGGCATATGGCTACACCTTC. Its protein product is CASSQGGAYGYTF.

V and J are TRBV11-3 and TRBJ1-6, with D perhaps matching TRBD1 (5 bases). Germline CDR1 is SGHNT and CDR2 is YENEEA. This CDR3 spans 13 amino acids. Trimming removed 3 bases at V and 14 bases at J, with 14 bases between. Written as DNA, the CDR3 is TGTGCCAGCAGCTTGGGACCCGAGGAGGCCCTCCACTTT. This translates into CASSLGPEEALHF. The full variable domain, its missing parts supplied by reference TRBV11-3 and TRBJ1-6, is EAGVVQSPRYKIIEKKQPVAFWCNPISGHNTLYWYLQNLGQGPELLIRYENEEAVDDSQLPKDRFSAERLKGVDSTLKIQPAELGDSAVYLCASSLGPEEALHFGNGTRLTVT.